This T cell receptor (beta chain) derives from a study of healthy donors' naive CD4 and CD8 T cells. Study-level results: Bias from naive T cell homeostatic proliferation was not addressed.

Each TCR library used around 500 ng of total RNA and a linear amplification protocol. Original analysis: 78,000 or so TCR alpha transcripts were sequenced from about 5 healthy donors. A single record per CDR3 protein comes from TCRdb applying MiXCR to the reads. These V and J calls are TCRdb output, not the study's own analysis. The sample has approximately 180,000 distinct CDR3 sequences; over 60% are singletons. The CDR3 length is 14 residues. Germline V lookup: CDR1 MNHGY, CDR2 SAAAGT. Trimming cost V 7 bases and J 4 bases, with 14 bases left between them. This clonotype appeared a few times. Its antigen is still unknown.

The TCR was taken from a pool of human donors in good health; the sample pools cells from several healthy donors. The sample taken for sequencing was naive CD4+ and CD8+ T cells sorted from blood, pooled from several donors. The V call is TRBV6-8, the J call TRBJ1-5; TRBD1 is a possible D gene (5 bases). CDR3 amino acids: CASKNGATNQPQHF. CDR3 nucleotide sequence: TGTGCCAGCAAAAACGGGGCAACAAATCAGCCCCAGCATTTT.